Presented here are 2 T cell receptor beta chains from one specimen sequenced in a study of T cell responses to AZD1222 COVID-19 vaccine. Measured with immunoSEQ multiplex PCR; TCRdb has only the in-frame clones, and not every one. The table records roughly 170,000 clones, 90% to 95% of them present only once. The material was peripheral blood, obtained 28 days after the second AZD1222 dose. The receptors originated from an adult who received the AZD1222 COVID-19 vaccine.

The V and J genes are TRBV18 and TRBJ1-3; perhaps TRBD1 as D (5 bases). Trimming left V 5 bases short and J 0 bases short, with 11 bases between. CDR3 size: 15 residues. Germline V gives CDR1 KGHSH, CDR2 LQKENI. The CDR3 region has the DNA TGTGCCAGCTCAACACAGGTTCGCTCTGGAAACACCATATATTTT. This encodes CASSTQVRSGNTIYF. Together with reference TRBV18 and TRBJ1-3, the CDR3 gives the full variable domain: NAGVMQNPRHLVRRRGQEARLRCSPMKGHSHVYWYRQLPEEGLKFMVYLQKENIIDESGMPKERFSAEFPKEGPSILRIQQVVRGDSAAYFCASSTQVRSGNTIYFGEGSWLTVV.

V usage is TRBV11-2 and J usage is TRBJ2-2, with 8 nucleotides matching TRBD2. The V and J ends lost 5 bases and 5 bases, in that order; junction bases with no gene match: 7. The germline CDR1 and CDR2 sequences are SGHAT and FQNNGV. This CDR3 contains 15 residues. The CDR3 protein is CASSTGTRGTGELFF. The CDR3 bases are TGTGCCAGCAGCACCGGGACTAGAGGTACCGGGGAGCTGTTTTTT. Supplemented by reference TRBV11-2 and TRBJ2-2, the full variable domain reads EAGVAQSPRYKIIEKRQSVAFWCNPISGHATLYWYQQILGQGPKLLIQFQNNGVVDDSQLPKDRFSAERLKGVDSTLKIQPAKLEDSAVYLCASSTGTRGTGELFFGEGSRLTVL.